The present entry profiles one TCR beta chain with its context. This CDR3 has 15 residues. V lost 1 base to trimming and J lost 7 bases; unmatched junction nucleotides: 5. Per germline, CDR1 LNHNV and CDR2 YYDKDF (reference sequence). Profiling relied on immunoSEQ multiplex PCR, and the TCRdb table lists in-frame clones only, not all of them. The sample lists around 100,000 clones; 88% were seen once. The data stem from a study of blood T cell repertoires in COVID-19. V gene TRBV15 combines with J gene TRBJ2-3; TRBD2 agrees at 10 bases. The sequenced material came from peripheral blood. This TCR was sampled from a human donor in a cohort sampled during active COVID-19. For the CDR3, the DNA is TGTGCCACCAGCAGAGCTAGCGGGAGAGGAAATACGCAGTATTTT. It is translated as CATSRASGRGNTQYF. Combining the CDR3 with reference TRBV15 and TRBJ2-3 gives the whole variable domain DAMVIQNPRYQVTQFGKPVTLSCSQTLNHNVMYWYQQKSSQAPKLLFHYYDKDFNNEADTPDNFQSRRPNTSFCFLDIRSPGLGDTAMYLCATSRASGRGNTQYFGPGTRLTVL.